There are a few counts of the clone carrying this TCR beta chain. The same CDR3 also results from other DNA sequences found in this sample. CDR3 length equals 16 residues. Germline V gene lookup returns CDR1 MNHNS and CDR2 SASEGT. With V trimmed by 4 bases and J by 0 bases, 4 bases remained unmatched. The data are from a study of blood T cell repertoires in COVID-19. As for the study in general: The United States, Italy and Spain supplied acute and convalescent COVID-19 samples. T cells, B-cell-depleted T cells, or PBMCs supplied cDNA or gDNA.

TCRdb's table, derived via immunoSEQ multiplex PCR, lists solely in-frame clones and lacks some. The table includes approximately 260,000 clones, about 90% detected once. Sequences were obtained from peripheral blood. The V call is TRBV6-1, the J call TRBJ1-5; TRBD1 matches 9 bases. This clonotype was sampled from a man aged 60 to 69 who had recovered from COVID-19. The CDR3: CASSGGTGHSNQPQHF. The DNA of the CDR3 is TGTGCCAGCAGTGGTGGGACAGGGCATAGCAATCAGCCCCAGCATTTT.